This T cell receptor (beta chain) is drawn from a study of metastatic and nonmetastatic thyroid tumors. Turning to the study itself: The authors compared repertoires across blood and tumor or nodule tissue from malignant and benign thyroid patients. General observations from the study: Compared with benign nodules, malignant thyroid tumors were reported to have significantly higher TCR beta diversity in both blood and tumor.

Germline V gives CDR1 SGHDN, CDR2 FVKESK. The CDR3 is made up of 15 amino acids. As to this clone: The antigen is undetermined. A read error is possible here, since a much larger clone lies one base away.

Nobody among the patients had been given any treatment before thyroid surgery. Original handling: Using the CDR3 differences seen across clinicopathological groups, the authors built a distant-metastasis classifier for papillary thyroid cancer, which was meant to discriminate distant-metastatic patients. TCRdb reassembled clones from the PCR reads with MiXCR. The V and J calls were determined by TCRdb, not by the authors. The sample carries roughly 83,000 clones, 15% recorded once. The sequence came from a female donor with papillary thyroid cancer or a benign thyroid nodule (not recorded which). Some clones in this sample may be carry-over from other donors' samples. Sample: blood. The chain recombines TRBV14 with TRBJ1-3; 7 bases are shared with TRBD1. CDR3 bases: TGTGCCAGCAGCCACAGGGGGAGCTCTGTAAACACCATATATTTT. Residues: CASSHRGSSVNTIYF.